What follows is one TCR beta chain and its context. This record belongs to a study of blood T cell repertoires in COVID-19. About the study: COVID-19 samples from acute and convalescent phases originated in the United States, Italy and Spain. Sample material is recorded as cDNA or gDNA derived from T cells, B-cell-depleted T cells, or PBMCs.

CDR3 length: 14 residues. The ends lost 6 bases at V and 5 bases at J; junction bases unmatched: 6. CDR1 MNHEY and CDR2 SVGAGI come from the germline V gene. Authors' processing steps: Scientists estimated how many nucleated cells there were by amplifying reference gene primers. The method was immunoSEQ multiplex PCR; TCRdb's version includes in-frame clones alone and lacks a portion of them. That table gives V, J and clone size, and the DNA gave D and trimming. The sample includes roughly 45,000 clones, 83% seen only once; the top ten take roughly 12%. Specimen: peripheral blood. The sequence derives from a human donor in a cohort sampled during active COVID-19. V usage is TRBV6-5 and J usage is TRBJ2-7; TRBD1 matches 11 bases. The CDR3 region is CASRIPGQGDEQYF. CDR3 sequence (DNA): TGTGCCAGCAGAATCCCGGGACAGGGGGACGAGCAGTACTTC.